This TCR beta chain comes out of a study of T-cell reconstitution after alpha-beta-depleted transplantation in children (dated by TCRdb to between 2015 and 2016). Describing the broader study: T-cell immune reconstitution after TCRalphabeta/CD19-depleted allogeneic hematopoietic cell transplantation in children was quantitatively tracked in the study by means of TCR repertoire profiling.

Notes on this clonotype: Its cognate antigen has yet to be identified. No quality values exist for individual bases; no much larger clone is one base distant.

There are 16 amino acids in the CDR3, from cysteine to phenylalanine inclusive. Just CDR3 DNA is preserved here, 48 bases in frame from base 1. The germline V gene gives CDR1 as KGHSH and CDR2 as LQKENI. The trim is 3 bases for V and 1 base for J, with a gap of 14 bases between the germline ends. Library construction relied on PCR. Sequencing took place on an Illumina HiSeq 2500. Molecular barcoding was employed in the preparation of TCR libraries, with unique molecular identifiers being used to normalize TCRbeta repertoire quantification. Clones were called with MiXCR by TCRdb after fastp trimmed the public reads at Q25, and only in-frame beta chains were retained. Every CDR3 protein is listed once, alongside the most common genes and DNA of its rows. Here the sample has hundreds of thousands of distinct CDR3 sequences; roughly a tenth occur a single time. Of the sample, less than 4.5% falls within the top ten clones.

The material was PBMCs from the stem cell graft donor, obtained from the stem cell graft. This chain joins TRBV18 to TRBJ2-3; the D segment could be TRBD2, given 6 matching bases. The sequence was collected from a human donor who donated a stem cell graft to a child with acute myeloid leukemia. The CDR3 region: CASSPGAGLGTDTQYF. The nucleotide sequence reads TGTGCCAGCTCACCGGGCGCGGGACTCGGCACAGATACGCAGTATTTT. Where the CDR3 stops, the reference TRBV18 and TRBJ2-3 genes take over; the full variable domain is NAGVMQNPRHLVRRRGQEARLRCSPMKGHSHVYWYRQLPEEGLKFMVYLQKENIIDESGMPKERFSAEFPKEGPSILRIQQVVRGDSAAYFCASSPGAGLGTDTQYFGPGTRLTVL.